This T cell receptor (beta chain) was identified during a study of blood T cells in healthy people across ages. Turning to this clonotype: Its target is unknown.

Alongside a J-beta primer mix, a sample-barcoded 5' primer served in a second PCR lasting 7 to 11 cycles. TCRdb reprocessed the 5' RACE reads with MiXCR, giving one entry per CDR3 protein. Of around 650,000 distinct CDR3 sequences in the sample, roughly two fifths are singletons; the top ten hold about 30%. The CDR3 loop spans 17 amino acids. The authors extracted at least 5 micrograms of total RNA per sample. Study-level results: Aged donors had fewer naive CD4+ cells and lower diversity than long-lived donors. Samples with more naive T cells showed higher observed beta diversity.

Input material: blood. The J gene is TRBJ2-5, the V gene TRBV21-1; TRBD1, the table's D call, was not compared with the DNA. The J call is in doubt because the DNA end fits TRBJ2-7 better. TRBV21-1 is tagged as a pseudogene. This receptor was taken from a man aged 80 or over in good health. CDR3 region: CTSSKGRGPTPTREQYF. For the CDR3, the DNA is TGTACCAGCAGCAAGGGCAGGGGACCCACACCGACACGCGAGCAGTACTTC.